What follows is one T cell receptor beta chain and its context. Measured with immunoSEQ multiplex PCR; TCRdb has only the in-frame clones, and not every one. The data show about 170,000 clones, around 82% seen once. This entry is derived from a study of blood T cell repertoires in COVID-19. V lost 5 bases to trimming and J lost 4 bases, with 11 bases between them. Per germline, CDR1 MDHEN and CDR2 SYDVKM. This CDR3 region has 13 residues. The V gene is TRBV28, the J gene TRBJ1-2; D not resolved. The sequencing sample was made of peripheral blood. This sequence was found in a man aged 80 or over with COVID-19, enrolled during active disease. CDR3 coding DNA: TGTGCCAGCAGTCAACTCTCTCTCTATGGCTACACCTTC. This codes for CASSQLSLYGYTF.